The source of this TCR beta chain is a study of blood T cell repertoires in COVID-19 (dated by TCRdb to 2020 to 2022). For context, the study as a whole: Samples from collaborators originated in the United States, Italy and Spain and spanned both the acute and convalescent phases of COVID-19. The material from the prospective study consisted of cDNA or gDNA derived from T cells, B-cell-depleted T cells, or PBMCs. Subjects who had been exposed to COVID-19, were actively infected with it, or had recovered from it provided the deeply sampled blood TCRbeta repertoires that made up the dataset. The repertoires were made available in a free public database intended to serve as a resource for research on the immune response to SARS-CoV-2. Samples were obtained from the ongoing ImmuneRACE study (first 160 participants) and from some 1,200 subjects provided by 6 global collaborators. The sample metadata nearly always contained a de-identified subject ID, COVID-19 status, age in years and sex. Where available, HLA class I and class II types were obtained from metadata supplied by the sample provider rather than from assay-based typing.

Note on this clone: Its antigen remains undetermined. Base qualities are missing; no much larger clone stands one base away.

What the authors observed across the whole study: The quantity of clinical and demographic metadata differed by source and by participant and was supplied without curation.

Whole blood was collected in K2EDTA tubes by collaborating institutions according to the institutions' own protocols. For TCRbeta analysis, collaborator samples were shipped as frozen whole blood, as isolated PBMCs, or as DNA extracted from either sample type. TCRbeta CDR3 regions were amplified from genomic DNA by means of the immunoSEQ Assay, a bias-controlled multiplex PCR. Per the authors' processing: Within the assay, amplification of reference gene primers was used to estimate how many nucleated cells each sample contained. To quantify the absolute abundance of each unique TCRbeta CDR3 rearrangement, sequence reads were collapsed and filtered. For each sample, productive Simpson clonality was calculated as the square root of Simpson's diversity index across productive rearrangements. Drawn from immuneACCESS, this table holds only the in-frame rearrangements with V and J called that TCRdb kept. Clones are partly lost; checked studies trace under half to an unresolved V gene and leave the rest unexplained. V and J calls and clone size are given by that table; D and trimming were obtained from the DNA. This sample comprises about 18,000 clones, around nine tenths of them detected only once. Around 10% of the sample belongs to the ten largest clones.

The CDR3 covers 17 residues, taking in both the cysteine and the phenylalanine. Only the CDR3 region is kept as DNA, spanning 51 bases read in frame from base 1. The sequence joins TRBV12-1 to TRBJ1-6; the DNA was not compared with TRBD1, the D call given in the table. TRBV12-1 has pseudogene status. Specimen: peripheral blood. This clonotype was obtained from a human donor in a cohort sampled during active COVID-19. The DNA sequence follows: TGTGCCAGCAGCTCAGGGTCCGAGCTCCCTCCTAATTCACCCCTCCACTTT. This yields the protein CASSSGSELPPNSPLHF.